This T cell receptor beta chain was found in a study of cytomegalovirus exposure and HLA in healthy donors. About the research overall: Out of 170 million or so T cells, an earlier analysis found around 110 million unique TCR beta sequences in total. Study-wide results and caveats: Later analysis indicated greater clonal expansion among HLA-associated TCR beta chains than among equally common other chains.

Though probably carrying unrecorded immune exposures, donors were nominally healthy at sampling. V dropped 1 base and J dropped 5 bases, with 17 bases sitting between them. Germline V gene data show CDR1 as SGHTA and CDR2 as FQGNSA. The CDR3 runs 17 residues. The PCR had 60 Vbeta and 13 Jbeta primers. The protocol was immunoSEQ multiplex PCR, while the TCRdb copy is restricted to in-frame clones and leaves out a portion. The sample has about 160,000 clones, roughly 79% seen once. The count of this clone is one. Its antigen is still unknown. The source of this sequence is a woman aged 45-59 years in good health and CMV-seronegative. The gene calls are TRBV7-2 and TRBJ2-2; D is unclear. The sequenced material came from PBMCs. In nucleotides, the CDR3 is TGTGCCAGCAGCTTAGAGCTGACCAGTCTGAGGACCGGGGAGCTGTTTTTT. It specifies CASSLELTSLRTGELFF. Variable domain in full (rest from reference TRBV7-2 and TRBJ2-2): GAGVSQSPSNKVTEKGKDVELRCDPISGHTALYWYRQSLGQGLEFLIYFQGNSAPDKSGLPSDRFSAERTGGSVSTLTIQRTQQEDSAVYLCASSLELTSLRTGELFFGEGSRLTVL.